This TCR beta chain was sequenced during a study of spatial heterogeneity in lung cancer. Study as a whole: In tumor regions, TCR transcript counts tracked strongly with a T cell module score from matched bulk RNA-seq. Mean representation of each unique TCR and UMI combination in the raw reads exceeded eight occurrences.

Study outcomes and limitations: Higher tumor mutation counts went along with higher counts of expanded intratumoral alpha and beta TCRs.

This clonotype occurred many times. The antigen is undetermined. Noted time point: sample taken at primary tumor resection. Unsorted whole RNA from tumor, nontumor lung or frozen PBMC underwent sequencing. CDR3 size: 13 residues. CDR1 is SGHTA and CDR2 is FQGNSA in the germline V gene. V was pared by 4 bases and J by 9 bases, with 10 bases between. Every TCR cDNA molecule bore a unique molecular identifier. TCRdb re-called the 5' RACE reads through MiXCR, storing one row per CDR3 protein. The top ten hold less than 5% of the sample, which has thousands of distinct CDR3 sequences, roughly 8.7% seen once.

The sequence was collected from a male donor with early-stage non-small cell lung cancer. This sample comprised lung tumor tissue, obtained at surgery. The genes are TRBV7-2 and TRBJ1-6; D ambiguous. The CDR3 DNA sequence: TGTGCCAGCAGCTCCCTGGGCGGTTCACCCCTCCACTTT. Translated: CASSSLGGSPLHF.